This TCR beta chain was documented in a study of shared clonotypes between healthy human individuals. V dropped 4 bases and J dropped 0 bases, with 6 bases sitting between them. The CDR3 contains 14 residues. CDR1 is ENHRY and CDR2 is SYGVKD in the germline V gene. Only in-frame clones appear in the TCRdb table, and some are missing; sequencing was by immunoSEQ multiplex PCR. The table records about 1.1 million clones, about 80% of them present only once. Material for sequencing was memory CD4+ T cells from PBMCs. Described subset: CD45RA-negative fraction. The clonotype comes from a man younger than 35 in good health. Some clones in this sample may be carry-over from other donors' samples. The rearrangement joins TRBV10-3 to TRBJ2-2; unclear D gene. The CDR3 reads CAISGQPNTGELFF. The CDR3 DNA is TGTGCCATCAGTGGCCAGCCGAACACCGGGGAGCTGTTTTTT.